The sequence of this TCR beta chain was determined in a study of cytomegalovirus exposure and HLA in healthy donors. Regarding the study as a whole: On later analysis, the bulk of CMV-associated TCR beta chains appeared to be HLA-restricted. Common viral pathogens seemed to be connected with several of the most significant clusters, according to a later analysis. Sequencing depth roughly uniform across donors was assumed in presence/absence analyses. The authors reported that TCR beta sequences could predict HLA-A and HLA-B alleles. These predictions were accurate for most subjects in the first cohort.

To note about this clone: Antigen specificity is unknown.

Primers: 60 Vbeta forward and 13 Jbeta reverse. Repertoires were generated with immunoSEQ multiplex PCR, while TCRdb's copy carries only in-frame clones and drops some. There are some 70,000 clones in the sample; approximately 80% occur only once, and around 7.4% lies in the top ten. CDR1 and CDR2 (germline): MDHEN, SYDVKM. V dropped 4 bases and J dropped 3; count of bases not matched to a gene: 4. This CDR3 region has 14 residues. This receptor was identified in a man in his late teens or twenties in good health and CMV-seropositive. The J gene is TRBJ2-7, the V gene TRBV28; 9 nucleotides agree with TRBD1. Sequences were obtained from PBMCs. The CDR3 DNA reads as TGTGCCAGCAGTTCCCCGACAGGGGGCTACGAGCAGTACTTC. This gives the protein CASSSPTGGYEQYF.